A single sample gave rise to the 32 T cell receptor beta chains below, sequenced in a study of cytomegalovirus exposure and HLA in healthy donors. The PCR employed 60 Vbeta primers together with 13 Jbeta primers. Produced via immunoSEQ multiplex PCR; TCRdb's table is partial and in-frame only. Among roughly 170,000 clones, 80% were seen once, and the ten largest hold under 5%. Material: PBMCs. The origin of the receptors is a woman aged 45-60 years in good health and CMV-seropositive.

The genes are TRBV14 and TRBJ1-2, with D perhaps matching TRBD1 (6 bases). V lost 6 bases and J lost 8, with 25 bases in between. Germline CDR1 SGHDN, CDR2 FVKESK. The CDR3 contains 16 residues. This chain's CDR3 is CASSRTTGTAGGGYTF. CDR3 DNA: TGTGCCAGCAGTCGGACTACCGGGACGGCGGGGGGCGGCTACACCTTC.

The chain joins TRBV7-2 to TRBJ2-5; D remains ambiguous. This CDR3 spans 14 amino acids. Germline V gene data show CDR1 as SGHTA and CDR2 as FQGNSA. Trimming took off 1 base at V and 3 bases at J, with 9 bases between the two ends. CDR3 sequence: CASSLGADKETQYF. The CDR3 coding sequence is TGTGCCAGCAGCTTAGGCGCGGATAAAGAGACCCAGTACTTC.

Concerning this clone itself: A junction boundary mismatches the germline segment, possibly from a read error. This rearrangement joins TRBV7-9 to TRBJ1-5; a possible D gene is TRBD1 (6 bases). Germline V gene lookup returns CDR1 SEHNR and CDR2 FQNEAQ (reference sequence). The CDR3 runs to 17 residues. The CDR3: CSSSSVRGGEGNQPQHF. CDR3 nucleotides: TGTTCCAGCAGCTCCGTTCGGGGGGGCGAGGGCAATCAGCCCCAGCATTTT.

The V and J genes are TRBV29-1 and TRBJ2-5; 11 nucleotides match TRBD1. The CDR3 is 15 residues long. Trimming took 5 bases from V and 5 from J; bases not matched to a gene: 10. The germline V gene encodes CDR1 SQVTM and CDR2 ANQGSEA. CDR3 in DNA: TGCAGCGTTCCCACCTGGACAGGGGGCGGCGAGACCCAGTACTTC. It translates to CSVPTWTGGGETQYF.

V is TRBV28 and J is TRBJ2-7; TRBD2 aligns across 9 bases. V shed 2 bases, J shed 6 bases, and the junction held 8 bases outside the gene matches. The CDR3 is 15 amino acids. CDR1 is MDHEN and CDR2 is SYDVKM in the germline V gene. The CDR3 DNA is TGTGCCAGCAGTTTAGGAGCGGGAGGTATCACCGAGCAGTACTTC. Translation: CASSLGAGGITEQYF.

DNA of the CDR3: TGCGCCAGCAGCCAAGATCAAAGATTAAGACAGAACTATGGCTACACCTTC. Translating it yields CASSQDQRLRQNYGYTF. The chain joins TRBV4-3 to TRBJ1-2; D might be TRBD1 (5 bases). Germline CDR1 reads LGHNA; CDR2 reads YSLEER. The ends were cut back, 0 bases at V and 2 bases at J, with 16 bases in the middle. This CDR3 region has 17 residues.

This clone was seen only once. The V gene is TRBV7-9, the J gene TRBJ1-1; D might be TRBD1 (6 bases). V lost 1 base to trimming and J lost 8 bases, with 14 bases between them. There are 14 residues in the CDR3. CDR1 and CDR2 from the germline V gene are SEHNR and FQNEAQ (reference sequence). The CDR3 DNA sequence: TGTGCCAGCAGCTTAGAAGGGGGTCCGCGCGAAGCTTTCTTT. Residues: CASSLEGGPREAFF.

The chain has TRBV5-1 and TRBJ2-2; 7 bases align to TRBD1. CDR3 length: 18 residues. CDR1 SGHRS and CDR2 YFSETQ come from the germline V gene. Germline trimming cut 2 bases from V and 0 bases from J; bases unmatched to any gene: 10. The CDR3 reads CASSLNRGRTPNTGELFF. The CDR3 DNA reads TGCGCCAGCAGCTTAAACAGGGGCCGCACTCCGAACACCGGGGAGCTGTTTTTT.

The chain couples TRBV7-3 to TRBJ2-1; 9 nucleotides match TRBD1. The CDR3 is made up of 15 amino acids. V gave up 5 bases and J gave up 4 bases; unmatched junction bases: 6. Germline assignment: CDR1 SGHTA and CDR2 FQGTGA. The CDR3: CASSLGTGYYNEQFF. For the CDR3, the DNA is TGTGCCAGCAGCCTCGGGACAGGGTATTACAATGAGCAGTTCTTC.

This sequence joins TRBV14 and TRBJ2-7; the D gene is possibly TRBD2 (7 bases). The CDR3 is 14 amino acids. The V gene lost 4 bases and the J gene lost 3 bases, with 13 bases spanning the gap. Germline V gene sequence: CDR1 SGHDN, CDR2 FVKESK. This chain's CDR3 is CASSLGGGSYEQYF. In DNA form, the CDR3 reads TGTGCCAGCAGCCTAGGGGGGGGAAGCTACGAGCAGTACTTC.

The V call is TRBV29-1, the J call TRBJ2-3; D not resolved. CDR3 length equals 13 residues. Germline V gene data show CDR1 as SQVTM and CDR2 as ANQGSEA. V was cut by 3 bases and J by 2 bases, with 9 bases left in between. CDR3 DNA: TGCAGCGTTGATCCCAGGTACACAGATACGCAGTATTTT. This sequence encodes CSVDPRYTDTQYF.

This chain connects TRBV18 to TRBJ1-5; 8 bases line up with TRBD1. The germline V gene has CDR1 KGHSH and CDR2 LQKENI. The J segment lost 1 base and the V segment lost 4 bases, leaving 6 bases of the junction unmatched. This CDR3 region has 16 residues. CDR3 loop: CASSLPGGLSNQPQHF. The CDR3 nucleotides read TGTGCCAGCTCACTTCCAGGGGGCCTAAGCAATCAGCCCCAGCATTTT. The variable domain in full, with the rest retrieved from reference TRBV18 and TRBJ1-5, is NAGVMQNPRHLVRRRGQEARLRCSPMKGHSHVYWYRQLPEEGLKFMVYLQKENIIDESGMPKERFSAEFPKEGPSILRIQQVVRGDSAAYFCASSLPGGLSNQPQHFGDGTRLSIL.

This clone showed up just once. For the CDR3, the DNA is TGTGCCTGGAGTCCCACAGGGGTTCTCTCACCCCTCCACTTT. Its translation: CAWSPTGVLSPLHF. J is TRBJ1-6 and V is TRBV30; the match to TRBD1 covers 7 bases. CDR3 size: 14 residues. The trim removed 2 bases at V and 10 bases at J, leaving 8 bases unmatched. CDR1 and CDR2 from the germline V gene are GTSNPN and SVGIG (reference sequence).

This clone was seen only a few times. Likely a read error: the CDR3 ends without its conserved phenylalanine or tryptophan. No DNA is shown, since the ends of the CDR3 on it are uncertain; the CDR3 is the one TCRdb lists. The rearrangement uses TRBV7-2 and TRBJ1-1; the DNA was not used to check the table's D call, TRBD1. Germline assignment: CDR1 SGHTA and CDR2 FQGNSA. 12 amino acids form the CDR3, both terminal residues included. Here the CDR3 reads CASSQTGQGVSY.

The CDR3 here is CASSSTGSSYEQYF. In DNA form, the CDR3 reads TGTGCCAGCAGCTCCACAGGGAGCTCCTACGAGCAGTACTTC. The chain employs TRBV7-3 and TRBJ2-7; maybe TRBD1 (6 bases). Per the germline V gene, CDR1 is SGHTA and CDR2 is FQGTGA. The CDR3 has 14 residues. Trimming cost V 4 bases and J 0 bases, with 10 bases left between them. Variable domain in full (rest from reference TRBV7-3 and TRBJ2-7): GAGVSQTPSNKVTEKGKYVELRCDPISGHTALYWYRQSLGQGPEFLIYFQGTGAADDSGLPNDRFFAVRPEGSVSTLKIQRTERGDSAVYLCASSSTGSSYEQYFGPGTRLTVT.

This clone was recorded once. This chain uses TRBV19 with TRBJ1-5; 8 nucleotides agree with TRBD1. With V trimmed by 7 bases and J by 7 bases, 9 bases remained unmatched. There are 14 residues in the CDR3. The germline V gene encodes CDR1 LNHDA and CDR2 SQIVND (reference sequence). CDR3 in DNA: TGTGCCAGTACCGAGCAGGGGGCGGGGCAGCCCCAGCATTTT. Encoded protein: CASTEQGAGQPQHF.

This chain uses TRBV7-2 with TRBJ2-3, with 7 nucleotides matching TRBD2. The CDR3 runs to 16 residues. Germline V gene data show CDR1 as SGHTA and CDR2 as FQGNSA. The ends lost 1 base at V and 1 base at J; junction bases unmatched: 5. The CDR3 DNA reads TGTGCCAGCAGCTTAGAAGGACGGGGGGGCACAGATACGCAGTATTTT. Amino acid sequence: CASSLEGRGGTDTQYF.

The chain recombines TRBV5-8 with TRBJ2-7, with 9 bases identical to TRBD1. The CDR3 is 16 amino acids. Germline V gene data show CDR1 as SGHTS and CDR2 as YDEGEE. J was trimmed by 3 bases and V by 5 bases; bases with no gene match: 12. This CDR3 reads CASRGRIGQGFYEQYF. The CDR3 DNA sequence: TGTGCCAGCAGGGGCAGAATCGGACAGGGGTTCTACGAGCAGTACTTC.

J is TRBJ2-3 and V is TRBV5-1; D is possibly TRBD2 (6 bases). Germline CDR1 is SGHRS and CDR2 is YFSETQ. V was shortened by 2 bases and J by 5 bases, with 15 bases between the two germline ends. The CDR3 spans 15 residues. The CDR3 bases are TGCGCCAGCAGCTTTTATGGGGGGATATTAGATACGCAGTATTTT. Translated: CASSFYGGILDTQYF.

The chain recombines TRBV5-1 with TRBJ2-4, with D hard to call. The CDR3 is 14 residues long. V gave up 1 base and J gave up 7 bases, with 12 bases separating them. Germline-derived CDR1 and CDR2 are SGHRS and YFSETQ. The CDR3 nucleotides read TGCGCCAGCAGCTTGAGTCAGCCAGGCAACATTCAGTACTTC. Translated: CASSLSQPGNIQYF.

V usage is TRBV7-9 and J usage is TRBJ2-1; 10 bases map to TRBD2. The CDR3 contains 15 residues. Looked up from germline, CDR1 is SEHNR and CDR2 is FQNEAQ (reference sequence). The ends lost 2 bases at V and 6 bases at J; junction bases unmatched: 4. The CDR3 nucleotides are TGTGCCAGCAGCTTACTAGCGGGAGTGGGCAATGAGCAGTTCTTC. This sequence encodes CASSLLAGVGNEQFF.

This chain connects TRBV7-2 to TRBJ1-2; tentatively, D is TRBD1 (5 bases). CDR3 length: 16 residues. Germline V gene sequence: CDR1 SGHTA, CDR2 FQGNSA. The V gene lost 1 base and the J gene lost 2 bases, with 14 bases spanning the gap. The CDR3: CASSLGVREMNYGYTF. Written as DNA, the CDR3 is TGTGCCAGCAGCTTAGGGGTCAGGGAAATGAACTATGGCTACACCTTC.

This clone was observed at least ten times. The chain recombines TRBV7-2 with TRBJ1-1, with TRBD1 matching over 9 bases. CDR1 is SGHTA, CDR2 FQGNSA, per germline. V dropped 4 bases and J dropped 5; count of bases not matched to a gene: 8. The CDR3 is made up of 15 amino acids. CDR3 residues: CASSSLDRGGTEAFF. The CDR3 DNA reads TGTGCCAGCAGCTCCTTGGACAGGGGAGGGACTGAAGCTTTCTTT.

This clone was seen more than once but under ten times. This chain links TRBV29-1 with TRBJ1-2; D is undetermined. V dropped 4 bases and J dropped 8 bases, with 14 bases sitting between them. Per the germline V gene, CDR1 is SQVTM and CDR2 is ANQGSEA. The CDR3 is made up of 12 amino acids. The CDR3 loop is CSVAALRHGYTF. The CDR3 DNA reads as TGCAGCGTTGCGGCGTTAAGACACGGCTACACCTTC.

The rearrangement links TRBV4-2 to TRBJ1-4; tentative D call: TRBD1 (6 bases). The V and J ends lost 0 bases and 4 bases respectively, with 12 bases between them. The CDR3 spans 16 residues. Germline CDR1 reads LGHNA; CDR2 reads YNFKEQ. CDR3 region: CASSQDHGRGNEKLFF. The CDR3 region has the DNA TGTGCCAGCAGCCAAGATCATGGCAGGGGTAATGAAAAACTGTTTTTT.

CDR3 region: CASSWTGGPGNTIYF. DNA for the CDR3: TGTGCCAGCAGCTGGACAGGGGGCCCTGGAAACACCATATATTTT. The rearrangement uses TRBV7-2 and TRBJ1-3; TRBD1 aligns across 11 bases. This CDR3 has 15 amino acids. Germline CDR1 SGHTA, CDR2 FQGNSA. J gave up 2 bases and V 4 bases, and 1 base lay outside the gene matches.

The chain employs TRBV4-3 and TRBJ1-2; D ambiguous. Trimming shortened V by 1 base and J by 2 bases, and 11 bases separated the two germline ends. The CDR3 has 15 amino acids. Germline V gives CDR1 LGHNA, CDR2 YSLEER. The CDR3 DNA is TGCGCCAGCAGCCAAGGTCGGGGTTTGAACTATGGCTACACCTTC. Amino acid sequence: CASSQGRGLNYGYTF.

V is TRBV11-2 and J is TRBJ2-3, with 14 bases matching TRBD2. Germline trimming cut 5 bases from V and 6 bases from J; bases unmatched to any gene: 10. Germline V gene lookup returns CDR1 SGHAT and CDR2 FQNNGV. The CDR3 is 17 residues long. The CDR3 DNA reads as TGTGCCAGCAGCCCAAACCCGGGACTAGCGGGAGTGGATACGCAGTATTTT. Translating it yields CASSPNPGLAGVDTQYF.

Concerning this clone itself: A read error may account for a junction end that differs from germline. V and J are TRBV7-7 and TRBJ2-5, with 13 bases aligning to TRBD2. This CDR3 is built from 17 residues. From germline, CDR1 is SSHAT and CDR2 FNYEAQ (reference sequence). CDR3 DNA sequence: TGTGCTAGCAGCTTAACACTAGCGGGAGGGGGAGGAGAGACCCAGTACTTC. This translates into CASSLTLAGGGGETQYF.

The V gene is TRBV6-5, the J gene TRBJ1-4; D unclear. This CDR3 spans 15 amino acids. Per the germline V gene, CDR1 is MNHEY and CDR2 is SVGAGI. The ends were cut back, 2 bases at V and 7 bases at J, with 14 bases in the middle. CDR3 loop: CASSYKNFGGEKLFF. CDR3 in DNA: TGTGCCAGCAGTTACAAGAACTTTGGAGGTGAAAAACTGTTTTTT.

The genes are TRBV18 and TRBJ1-3, with 7 bases aligning to TRBD1. The V gene end was trimmed by 3 bases and the J gene end by 0 bases; junction bases not matched to a gene: 5. This CDR3 has 16 residues. In germline, CDR1 is KGHSH, CDR2 LQKENI. Here the CDR3 reads CASSPGTASSGNTIYF. CDR3 bases: TGTGCCAGCTCACCCGGGACAGCCAGCTCTGGAAACACCATATATTTT.

This rearrangement joins TRBV5-6 to TRBJ2-2, with TRBD2 matching over 12 bases. The V segment lost 1 base and the J segment 4 bases; nucleotides outside the gene matches: 2. Germline loops: CDR1 SGHDT, CDR2 YYEEEE. The CDR3 loop spans 16 amino acids. CDR3 loop: CASSLPSGRATGELFF. The CDR3 DNA reads TGTGCCAGCAGCTTGCCTAGCGGGAGGGCCACCGGGGAGCTGTTTTTT. Full variable domain (missing parts from reference TRBV5-6 and TRBJ2-2): DAGVTQSPTHLIKTRGQQVTLRCSPKSGHDTVSWYQQALGQGPQFIFQYYEEEERQRGNFPDRFSGHQFPNYSSELNVNALLLGDSALYLCASSLPSGRATGELFFGEGSRLTVL.